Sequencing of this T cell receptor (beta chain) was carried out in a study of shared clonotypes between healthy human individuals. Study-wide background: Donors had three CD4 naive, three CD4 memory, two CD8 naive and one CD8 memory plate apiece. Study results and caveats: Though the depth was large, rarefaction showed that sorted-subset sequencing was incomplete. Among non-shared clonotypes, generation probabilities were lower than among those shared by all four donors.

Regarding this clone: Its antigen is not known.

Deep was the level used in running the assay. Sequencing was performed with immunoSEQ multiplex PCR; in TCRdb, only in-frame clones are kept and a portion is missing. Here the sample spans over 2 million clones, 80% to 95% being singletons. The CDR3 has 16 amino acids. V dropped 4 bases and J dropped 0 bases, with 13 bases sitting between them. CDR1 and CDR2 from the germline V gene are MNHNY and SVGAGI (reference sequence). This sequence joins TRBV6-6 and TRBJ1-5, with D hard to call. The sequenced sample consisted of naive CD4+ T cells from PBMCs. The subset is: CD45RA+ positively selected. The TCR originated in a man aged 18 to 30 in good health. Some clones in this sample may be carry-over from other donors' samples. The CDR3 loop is CASSFILASSNQPQHF. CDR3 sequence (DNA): TGTGCCAGCAGTTTCATACTGGCCAGTAGCAATCAGCCCCAGCATTTT.